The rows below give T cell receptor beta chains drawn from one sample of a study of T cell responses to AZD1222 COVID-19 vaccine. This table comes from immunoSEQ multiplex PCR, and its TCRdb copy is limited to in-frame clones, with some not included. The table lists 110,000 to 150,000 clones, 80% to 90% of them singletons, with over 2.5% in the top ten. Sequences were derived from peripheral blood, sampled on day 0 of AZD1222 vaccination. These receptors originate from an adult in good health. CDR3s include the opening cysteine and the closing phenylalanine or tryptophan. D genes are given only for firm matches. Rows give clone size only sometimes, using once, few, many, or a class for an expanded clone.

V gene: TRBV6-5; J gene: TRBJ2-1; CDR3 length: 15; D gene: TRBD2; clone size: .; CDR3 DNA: TGTGCCAGCCGGGCGGGAGGGACGCCATACAATGAGCAGTTCTTC; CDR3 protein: CASRAGGTPYNEQFF
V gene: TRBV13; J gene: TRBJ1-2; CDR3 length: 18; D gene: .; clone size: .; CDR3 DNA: TGTGCCACCGGGAGACAGGTCCCATTCACCCCTACTAACTATGGCTACACCTTC; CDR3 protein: CATGRQVPFTPTNYGYTF
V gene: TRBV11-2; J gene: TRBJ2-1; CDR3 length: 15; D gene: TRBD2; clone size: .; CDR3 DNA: TGTGCCAGCAGACCTAACGGGAGGCGATACAATGAGCAGTTCTTC; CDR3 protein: CASRPNGRRYNEQFF
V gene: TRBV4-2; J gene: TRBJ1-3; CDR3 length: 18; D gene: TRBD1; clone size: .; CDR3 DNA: TGTGCCAGCAGCCAAGTTTGGGGAACAGGGGCCACTGGAAACACCATATATTTT; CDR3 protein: CASSQVWGTGATGNTIYF
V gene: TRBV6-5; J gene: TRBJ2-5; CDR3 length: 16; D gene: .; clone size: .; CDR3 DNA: TGTGCCAGCAGTTACGATGGGGGCCGATTTGGTGAGACCCAGTACTTC; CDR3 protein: CASSYDGGRFGETQYF
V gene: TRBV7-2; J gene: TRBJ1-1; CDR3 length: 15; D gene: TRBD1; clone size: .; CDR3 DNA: TGTGCCAGCAGCTTTGGGGACAGGGAGTCGTCTGAAGCTTTCTTT; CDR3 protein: CASSFGDRESSEAFF
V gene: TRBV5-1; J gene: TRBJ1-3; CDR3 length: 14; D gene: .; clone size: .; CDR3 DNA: TGCGCCAGCAGCGCTGGGAGCTCTGGAAACACCATATATTTT; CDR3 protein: CASSAGSSGNTIYF
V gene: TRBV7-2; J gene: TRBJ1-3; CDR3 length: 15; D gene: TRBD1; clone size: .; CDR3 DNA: TGTGCCAGCAGCACCCACAGGGGTTCAGGAAACACCATATATTTT; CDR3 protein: CASSTHRGSGNTIYF
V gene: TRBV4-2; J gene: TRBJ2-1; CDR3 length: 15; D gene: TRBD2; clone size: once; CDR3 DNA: TGTGCCAGCAGCCAAGGGACTAGCGTCTACAATGAGCAGTTCTTC; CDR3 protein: CASSQGTSVYNEQFF
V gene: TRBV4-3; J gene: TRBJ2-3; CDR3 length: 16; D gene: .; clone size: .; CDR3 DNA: TGCGCCAGCAGCCGCACAGTCGCGCCATCCATGGATACGCAGTATTTT; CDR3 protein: CASSRTVAPSMDTQYF
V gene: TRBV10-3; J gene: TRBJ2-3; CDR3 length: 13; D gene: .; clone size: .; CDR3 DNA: TGTGCCATCAGTGAGGGCTGGTCGGATACGCAGTATTTT; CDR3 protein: CAISEGWSDTQYF
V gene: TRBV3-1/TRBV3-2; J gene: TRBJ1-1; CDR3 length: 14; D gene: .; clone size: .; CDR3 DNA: TGTGCCAGCAGCTACGGGACATTTCAGACTGAAGCTTTCTTT; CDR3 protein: CASSYGTFQTEAFF
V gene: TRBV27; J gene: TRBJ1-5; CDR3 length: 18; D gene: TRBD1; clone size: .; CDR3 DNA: TGTGCCAGCAGCCCATTAGGTAACAGGGGAGCCTTCAATCAGCCCCAGCATTTT; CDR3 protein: CASSPLGNRGAFNQPQHF
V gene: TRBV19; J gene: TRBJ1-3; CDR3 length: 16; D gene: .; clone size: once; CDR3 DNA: TGTGCCAGTACCAGGGGACAACCGAGCTCTGGAAACACCATATATTTT; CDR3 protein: CASTRGQPSSGNTIYF
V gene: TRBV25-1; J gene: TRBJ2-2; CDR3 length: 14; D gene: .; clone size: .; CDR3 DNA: TGTGCCAGCACGGTAGCCTCGGGCACCGGGGAGCTGTTTTTT; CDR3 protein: CASTVASGTGELFF
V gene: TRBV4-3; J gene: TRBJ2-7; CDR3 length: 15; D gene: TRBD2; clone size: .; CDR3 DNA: TGCGCCAGCAGCTTCCGGACTAGCGGCGACTACGAGCAGTACTTC; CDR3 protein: CASSFRTSGDYEQYF
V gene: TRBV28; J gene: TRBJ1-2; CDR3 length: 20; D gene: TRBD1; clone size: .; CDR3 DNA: TGTGCCAGCAGTTTATTTTTTTGGAGGCGGGGACAGGAAACTAACTATGGCTACACCTTC; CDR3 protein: CASSLFFWRRGQETNYGYTF
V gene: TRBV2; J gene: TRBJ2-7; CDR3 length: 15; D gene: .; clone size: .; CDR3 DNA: TGTGCCAGCAGGGACCCGGGACTGACCTCCTACGAGCAGTACTTC; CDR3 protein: CASRDPGLTSYEQYF
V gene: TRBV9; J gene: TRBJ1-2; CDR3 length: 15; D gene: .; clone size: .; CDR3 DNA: TGTGCCAGCAGCGGAAGTCTAGGGTCTAACTATGGCTACACCTTC; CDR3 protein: CASSGSLGSNYGYTF
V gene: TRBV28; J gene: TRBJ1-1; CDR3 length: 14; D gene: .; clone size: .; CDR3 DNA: TGTGCCAGCAGAAGCCCCGGGACTGACAGTGAAGCTTTCTTT; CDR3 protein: CASRSPGTDSEAFF
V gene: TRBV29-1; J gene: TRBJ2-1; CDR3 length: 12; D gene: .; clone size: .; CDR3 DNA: TGCAGCGTTAGAGAGTCACTCGGTGAGCAGTTCTTC; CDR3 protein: CSVRESLGEQFF
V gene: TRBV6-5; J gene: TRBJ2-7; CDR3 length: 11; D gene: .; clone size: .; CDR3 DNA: TGTGCCAGCAGTTACTCCCACGAGCAGTACTTC; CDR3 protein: CASSYSHEQYF
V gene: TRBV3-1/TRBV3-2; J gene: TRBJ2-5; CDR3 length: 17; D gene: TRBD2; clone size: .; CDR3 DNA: TGTGCCAGCAGCCAAGGCGCGACCGGGACTAGCGGGATCACCCAGTACTTC; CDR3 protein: CASSQGATGTSGITQYF
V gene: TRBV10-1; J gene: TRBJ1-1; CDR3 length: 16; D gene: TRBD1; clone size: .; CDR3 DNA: TGCGCCAGCACAACTCCCCCGGACAGGGGTCTGGAGGGAGCTTTCTTT; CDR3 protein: CASTTPPDRGLEGAFF
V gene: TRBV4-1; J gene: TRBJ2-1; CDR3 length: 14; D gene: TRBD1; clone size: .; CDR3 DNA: TGCGCCAGCAGCCTCCTGGGACAGGGAGATGAGCAGTTCTTC; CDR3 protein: CASSLLGQGDEQFF
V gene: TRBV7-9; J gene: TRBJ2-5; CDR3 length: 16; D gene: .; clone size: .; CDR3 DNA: TGTGCCAGCAGCCAGACCGACACGGGTCCGTTAGAGACCCAGTACTTC; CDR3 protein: CASSQTDTGPLETQYF
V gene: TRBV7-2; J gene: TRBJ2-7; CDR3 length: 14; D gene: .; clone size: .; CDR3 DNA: TGTGCCAGCAGCTTTGACAGCAGCTCCTACGAGCAGTACTTC; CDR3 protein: CASSFDSSSYEQYF
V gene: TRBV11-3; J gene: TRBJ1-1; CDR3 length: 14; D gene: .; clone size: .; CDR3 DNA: TGTGCCAGCAGCTTGGCCCAGGTCGGCACTGAAGCTTTCTTT; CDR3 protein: CASSLAQVGTEAFF
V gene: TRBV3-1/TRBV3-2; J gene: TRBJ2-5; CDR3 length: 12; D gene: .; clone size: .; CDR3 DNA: TGTGCCAGCAGCCAGAGGCTAGAGACCCAGTACTTC; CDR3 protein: CASSQRLETQYF
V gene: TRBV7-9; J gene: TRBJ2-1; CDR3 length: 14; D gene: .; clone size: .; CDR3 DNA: TGTGCCAGCAGCTTAGAGGTGGGCCCCAATGAGCAGTTCTTC; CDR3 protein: CASSLEVGPNEQFF
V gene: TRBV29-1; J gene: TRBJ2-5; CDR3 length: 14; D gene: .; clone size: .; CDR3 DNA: TGCAGCGTTGACGGGTACAGGTATCAAGAGACCCAGTACTTC; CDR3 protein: CSVDGYRYQETQYF
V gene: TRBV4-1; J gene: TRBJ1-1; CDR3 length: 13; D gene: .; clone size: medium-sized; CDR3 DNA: TGCGCCAGCAGCGCAAGGTCGAACGCTGAAGCTTTCTTT; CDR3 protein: CASSARSNAEAFF
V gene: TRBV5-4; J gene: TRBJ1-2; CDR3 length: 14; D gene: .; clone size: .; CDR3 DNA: TGTGCCAGCAGCCTGGATGGGGGGTACTATGGCTACACCTTC; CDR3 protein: CASSLDGGYYGYTF